This T cell receptor beta chain came from a study of blood T cell repertoires in COVID-19. Background on the study: COVID-19 samples, acute and convalescent, were from the United States, Italy and Spain. Sample material is recorded as cDNA or gDNA derived from T cells, B-cell-depleted T cells, or PBMCs.

Under the authors' procedure: Researchers report that nucleated cell counts were estimated from reference gene primer amplification. Produced via immunoSEQ multiplex PCR; TCRdb's table is partial and in-frame only. V and J calls and clone size come straight from that table; D and trimming were deduced from the DNA. The profile covers more than 6,000 clones, with roughly 80% appearing a single time and 32% taken by the ten largest. The material sequenced was peripheral blood. The TCR sequence derives from a human donor in a cohort sampled during active COVID-19.

The CDR3 reads CATLLQGVSSPLHF. The CDR3 DNA sequence: TGTGCCACTCTTCTCCAGGGTGTTAGTTCACCCCTCCACTTT. This chain joins TRBV28 and TRBJ1-6, with D perhaps matching TRBD1 (5 bases). The CDR3 totals 14 residues. V lost 10 bases, J lost 9 bases, and 19 bases lay in between. Germline V gene lookup returns CDR1 MDHEN and CDR2 SYDVKM.